This TCR beta chain was sequenced in a study of T cell responses to AZD1222 COVID-19 vaccine. Whole-study findings and limits: Of spike-specific TCRs, nearly half reportedly target regions left unmutated in variants. A mostly white British donor set with more females was recruited, and clonal diversity was possibly underestimated.

Only in-frame clones appear in the TCRdb table, and some are missing; sequencing was by immunoSEQ multiplex PCR. Of over 110,000 clones detected, roughly nine tenths appear once; the ten largest clones hold about 10%. Notes on this clone: Antigen unknown.

CDR1 SGHRS and CDR2 YFSETQ come from the germline V gene. CDR3 length: 12 amino acids. V dropped 0 bases and J dropped 8 bases, with 8 bases sitting between them. The rearrangement links TRBV5-1 to TRBJ1-1; D gene uncertain. The sequences come from peripheral blood, collected 28 days after the second AZD1222 dose. The sequence was collected from an adult who received the AZD1222 COVID-19 vaccine. CDR3 sequence reads: CASSLARGEAFF. CDR3 in DNA: TGCGCCAGCAGCTTGGCCCGGGGAGAAGCTTTCTTT.